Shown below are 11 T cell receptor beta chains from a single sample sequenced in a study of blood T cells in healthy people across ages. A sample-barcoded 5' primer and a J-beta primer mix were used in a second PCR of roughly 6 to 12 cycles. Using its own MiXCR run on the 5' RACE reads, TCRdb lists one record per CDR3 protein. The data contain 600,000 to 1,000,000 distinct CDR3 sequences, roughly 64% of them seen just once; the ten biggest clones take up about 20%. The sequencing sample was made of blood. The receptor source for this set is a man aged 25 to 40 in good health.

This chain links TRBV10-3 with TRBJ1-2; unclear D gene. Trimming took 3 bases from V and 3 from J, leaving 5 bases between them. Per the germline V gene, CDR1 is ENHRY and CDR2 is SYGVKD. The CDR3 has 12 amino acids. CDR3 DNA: TGTGCCATCAGTGACACTTACTATGGCTACACCTTC. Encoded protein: CAISDTYYGYTF.

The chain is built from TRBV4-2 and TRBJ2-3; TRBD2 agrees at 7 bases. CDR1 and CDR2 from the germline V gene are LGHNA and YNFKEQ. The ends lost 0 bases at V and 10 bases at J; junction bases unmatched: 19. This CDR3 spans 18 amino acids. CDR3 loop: CASSQDYGRELSPCPQYF. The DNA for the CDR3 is TGTGCCAGCAGCCAAGATTATGGGCGGGAGCTTTCTCCTTGTCCGCAGTATTTT.

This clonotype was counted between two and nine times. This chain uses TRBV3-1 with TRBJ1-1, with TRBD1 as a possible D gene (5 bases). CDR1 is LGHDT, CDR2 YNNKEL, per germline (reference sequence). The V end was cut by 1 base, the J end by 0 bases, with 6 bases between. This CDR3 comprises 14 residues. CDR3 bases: TGTGCCAGCAGCCAAGGGGGCATGAACACTGAAGCTTTCTTT. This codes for CASSQGGMNTEAFF.

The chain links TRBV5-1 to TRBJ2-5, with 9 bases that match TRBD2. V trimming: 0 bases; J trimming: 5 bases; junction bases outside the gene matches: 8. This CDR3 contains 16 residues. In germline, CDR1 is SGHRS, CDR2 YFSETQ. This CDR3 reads CASSLGTGTSSETQYF. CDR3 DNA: TGCGCCAGCAGCTTGGGCACCGGGACTAGCTCGGAGACCCAGTACTTC.

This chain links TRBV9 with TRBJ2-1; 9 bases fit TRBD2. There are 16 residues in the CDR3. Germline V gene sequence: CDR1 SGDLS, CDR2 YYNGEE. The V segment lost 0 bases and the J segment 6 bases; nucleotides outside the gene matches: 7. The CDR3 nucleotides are TGTGCCAGCAGCGTAGGAGGTAGCGGGAGTTTCAATGAGCAGTTCTTC. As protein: CASSVGGSGSFNEQFF. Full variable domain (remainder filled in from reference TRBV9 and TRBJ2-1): DSGVTQTPKHLITATGQRVTLRCSPRSGDLSVYWYQQSLDQGLQFLIQYYNGEERAKGNILERFSAQQFPDLHSELNLSSLELGDSALYFCASSVGGSGSFNEQFFGPGTRLTVL.

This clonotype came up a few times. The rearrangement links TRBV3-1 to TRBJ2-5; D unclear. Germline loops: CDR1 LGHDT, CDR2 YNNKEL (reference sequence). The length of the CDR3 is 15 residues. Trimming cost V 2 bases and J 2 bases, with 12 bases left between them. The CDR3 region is CASSQYRSLQETQYF. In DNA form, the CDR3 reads TGTGCCAGCAGCCAATACCGGTCGCTTCAAGAGACCCAGTACTTC.

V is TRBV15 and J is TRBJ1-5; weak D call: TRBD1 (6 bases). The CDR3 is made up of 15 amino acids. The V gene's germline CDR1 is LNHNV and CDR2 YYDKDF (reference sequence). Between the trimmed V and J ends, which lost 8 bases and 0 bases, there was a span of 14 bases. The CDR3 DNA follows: TGTGCCACCTCCCCGACAGGCTATAGCAATCAGCCCCAGCATTTT. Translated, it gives CATSPTGYSNQPQHF.

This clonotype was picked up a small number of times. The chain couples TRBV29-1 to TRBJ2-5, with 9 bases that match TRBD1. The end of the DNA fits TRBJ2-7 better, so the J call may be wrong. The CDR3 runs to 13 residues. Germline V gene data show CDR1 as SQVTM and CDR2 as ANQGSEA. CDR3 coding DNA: TGCAGCGTTGATATTGGGACAGGGAACGAGCAGTACTTC. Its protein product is CSVDIGTGNEQYF.

CDR3 sequence (DNA): TGTGCCAGCAGGCGGGGTCCAGGAAACACCATATATTTT. Its protein is CASRRGPGNTIYF. The rearrangement uses TRBV2 and TRBJ1-3; D is unresolved. This CDR3 region has 13 residues. V shed 6 bases and J shed 4 bases, with 10 bases lying between them. The germline V gene has CDR1 SNHLY and CDR2 FYNNEI.

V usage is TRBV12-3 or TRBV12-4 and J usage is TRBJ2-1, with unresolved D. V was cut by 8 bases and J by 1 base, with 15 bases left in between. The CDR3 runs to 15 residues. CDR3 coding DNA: TGTGCCAGCGGTACGGGTCGAGGTTCCTACAATGAGCAGTTCTTC. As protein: CASGTGRGSYNEQFF.

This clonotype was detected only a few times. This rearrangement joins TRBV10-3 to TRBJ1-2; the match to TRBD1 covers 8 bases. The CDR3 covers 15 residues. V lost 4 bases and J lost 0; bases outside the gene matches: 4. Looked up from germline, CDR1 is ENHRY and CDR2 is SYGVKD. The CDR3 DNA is TGTGCCATCAGTGTCACAGGGGGGTCTAACTATGGCTACACCTTC. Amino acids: CAISVTGGSNYGYTF.